This T cell receptor beta chain was identified during a study of blood T cell repertoires in COVID-19 (dated by TCRdb to the early 2020s). Study-wide context: The collaborator samples originated in the United States, Italy and Spain and spanned the acute and convalescent phases of COVID-19. Subjects who had been exposed to COVID-19, were actively infected with it, or had recovered from it provided the deeply sampled blood TCRbeta repertoires that made up the dataset. Where available, HLA class I and class II types were taken from metadata supplied by the sample provider and were not determined by assay-based typing. The samples were drawn from the first 160 participants of the ongoing ImmuneRACE study and from 950 to 1,500 subjects provided by 6 global collaborators. The material from the prospective study consisted of cDNA or gDNA derived from T cells, B-cell-depleted T cells, or PBMCs. The sample metadata nearly always contained a de-identified subject ID, COVID-19 status, age in years and sex. A freely available public database, intended as a resource for researchers studying the immune response to SARS-CoV-2, is where the repertoires were released.

In this sample, this clone turned up a few times. Its cognate antigen has yet to be identified. Per-base quality was not reported, and no clone a single base away is much larger than it. What the authors observed across the whole study: The amount of clinical and demographic metadata varied by source and participant and was provided uncurated.

Looking up the germline V gene yields CDR1 SGHRS and CDR2 YFSETQ. Measured from the cysteine to the phenylalanine, the CDR3 is 14 residues long. Left in the record is the CDR3 DNA by itself, 42 bases read in frame from the first base. Here V drops 4 bases and J drops 0 bases, and the junction holds 1 base not matched to any gene. TCRbeta CDR3 regions were amplified from genomic DNA by means of the immunoSEQ Assay, a bias-controlled multiplex PCR. The authors' analysis ran thus. Within the assay, amplification of reference gene primers was used to estimate how many nucleated cells each sample contained. Sequence reads were collapsed and filtered to measure the absolute abundance of every unique TCRbeta CDR3 rearrangement. For each sample, productive Simpson clonality was calculated as the square root of Simpson's diversity index over productive rearrangements. The table comes from immuneACCESS by way of TCRdb, which keeps in-frame sequences with V and J called. Part of the clones is missing from these tables; in studies checked, under half for an unresolved V gene and the rest for unknown reasons. That table furnishes V, J and clone size, whereas the DNA furnished D and trimming. The sample yields thousands of clones; almost 75% were counted once. Of the sample, over 13% falls within the top ten clones.

Each collaborating institution followed its own protocols to collect whole blood in K2EDTA tubes. For TCRbeta analysis, collaborator samples were shipped as frozen whole blood, as isolated PBMCs, or as DNA extracted from either sample type. The receptor chain draws on TRBV5-1 and TRBJ1-1, and 9 bases in between align with TRBD1. Sequences were obtained from peripheral blood. This clonotype originated in a man in his 60s with acute or convalescent COVID-19. This receptor carries the CDR3 CASSGQGLNTEAFF. The sequenced DNA is TGCGCCAGCAGCGGACAGGGGTTGAACACTGAAGCTTTCTTT.